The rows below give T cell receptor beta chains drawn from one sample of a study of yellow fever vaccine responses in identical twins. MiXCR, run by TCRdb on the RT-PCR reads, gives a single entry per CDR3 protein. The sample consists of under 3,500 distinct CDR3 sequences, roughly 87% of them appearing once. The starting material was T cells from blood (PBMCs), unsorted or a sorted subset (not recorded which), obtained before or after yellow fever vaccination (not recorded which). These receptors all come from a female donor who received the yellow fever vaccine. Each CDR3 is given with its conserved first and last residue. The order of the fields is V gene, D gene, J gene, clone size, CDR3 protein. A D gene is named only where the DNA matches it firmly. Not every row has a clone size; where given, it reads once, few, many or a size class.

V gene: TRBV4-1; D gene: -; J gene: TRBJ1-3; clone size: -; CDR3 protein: CASSQEARSGNTIYF
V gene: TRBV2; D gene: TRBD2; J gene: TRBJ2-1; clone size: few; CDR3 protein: CASSDGGGTYNEQFF
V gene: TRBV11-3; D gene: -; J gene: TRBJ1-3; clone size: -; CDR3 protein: CASSLEPGTFPGNTIYF
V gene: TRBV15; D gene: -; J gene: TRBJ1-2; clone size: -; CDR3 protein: CATSRPGGGRGGYTF
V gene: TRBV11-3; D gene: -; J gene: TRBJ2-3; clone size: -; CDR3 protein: CASSYHGTDTQYF
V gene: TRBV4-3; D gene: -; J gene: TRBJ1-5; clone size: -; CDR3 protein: CASSQAGSQPQHF
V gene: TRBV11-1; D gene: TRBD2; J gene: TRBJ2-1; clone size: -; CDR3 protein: CASSSQRGGLNEQFF
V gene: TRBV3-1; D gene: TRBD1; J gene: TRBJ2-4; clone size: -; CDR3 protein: CASSRDRAPKNIQYF
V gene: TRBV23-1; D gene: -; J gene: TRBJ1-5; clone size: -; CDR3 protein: CASSPISGYSNQPQHF
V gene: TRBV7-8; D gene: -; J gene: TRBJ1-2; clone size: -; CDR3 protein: CASADAYGYTF
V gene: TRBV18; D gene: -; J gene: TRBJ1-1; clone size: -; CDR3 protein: CASSPLRNTEAFF
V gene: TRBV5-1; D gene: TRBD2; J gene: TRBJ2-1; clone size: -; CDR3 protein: CASSFLAGGNNEQFF
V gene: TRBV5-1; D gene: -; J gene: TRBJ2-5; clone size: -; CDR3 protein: CASSPTKIQETQYF
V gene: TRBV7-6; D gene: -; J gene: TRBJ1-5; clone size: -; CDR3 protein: CASSLELNQPQHF
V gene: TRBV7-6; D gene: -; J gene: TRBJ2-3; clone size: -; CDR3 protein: CASSLVEADTQYF
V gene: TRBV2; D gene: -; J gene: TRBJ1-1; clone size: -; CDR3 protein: CASIEGAGFSSTEAFF
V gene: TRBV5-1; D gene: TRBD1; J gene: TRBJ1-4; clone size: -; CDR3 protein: CASSSWTGAKLFF
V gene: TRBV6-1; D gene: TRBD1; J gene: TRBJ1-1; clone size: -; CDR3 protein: CASSTSGTVNTEAFF
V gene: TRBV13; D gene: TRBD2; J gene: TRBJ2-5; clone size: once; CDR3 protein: CASRRLAGDQETQYF
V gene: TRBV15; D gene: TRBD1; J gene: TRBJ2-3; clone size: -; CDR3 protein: CATSRWPGTGTSDTQYF
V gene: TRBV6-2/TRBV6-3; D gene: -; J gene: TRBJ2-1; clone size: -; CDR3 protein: CASSYKALGNEQFF
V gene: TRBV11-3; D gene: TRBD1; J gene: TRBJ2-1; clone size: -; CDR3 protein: CASSLGWGTGGWNEQFF
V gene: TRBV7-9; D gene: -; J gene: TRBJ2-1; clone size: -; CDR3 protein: CASSLDSSDYNEQFF
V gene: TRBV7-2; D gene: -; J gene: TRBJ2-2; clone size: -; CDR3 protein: CASSLAPLRELFF
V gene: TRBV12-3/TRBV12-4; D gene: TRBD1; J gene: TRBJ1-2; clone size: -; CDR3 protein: CASSPRQGDFFGYTF
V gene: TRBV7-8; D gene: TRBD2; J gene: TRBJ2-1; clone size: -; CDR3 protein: CASSARFGGDNEQFF
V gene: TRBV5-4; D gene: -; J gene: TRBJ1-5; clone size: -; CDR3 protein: CASSLGGFNQPQHF
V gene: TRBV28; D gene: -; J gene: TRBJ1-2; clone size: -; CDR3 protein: CASSFPESGSYGYTF
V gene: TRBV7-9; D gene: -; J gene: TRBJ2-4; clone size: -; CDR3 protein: CASSSTILAKNIQYF
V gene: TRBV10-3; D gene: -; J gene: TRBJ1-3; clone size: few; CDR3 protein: CAISPQGAGNTIYF
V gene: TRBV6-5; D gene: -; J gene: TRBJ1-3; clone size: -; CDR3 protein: CASSYSRPISGNTIYF
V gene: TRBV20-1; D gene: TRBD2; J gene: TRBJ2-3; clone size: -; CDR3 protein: CSARGSLAAVGTQYF
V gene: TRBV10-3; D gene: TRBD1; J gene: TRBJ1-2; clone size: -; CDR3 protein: CAISESGQGFVGYTF
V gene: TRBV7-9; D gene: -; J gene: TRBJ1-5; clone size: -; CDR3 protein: CASSSNQGSTQPQHF
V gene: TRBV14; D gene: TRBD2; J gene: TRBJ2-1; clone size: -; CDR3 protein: CASSHTRGLAGLDNEQFF
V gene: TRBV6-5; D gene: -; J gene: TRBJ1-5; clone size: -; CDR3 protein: CASSYGPSNQPQHF
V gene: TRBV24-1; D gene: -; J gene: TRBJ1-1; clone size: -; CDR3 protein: CATKRDTIQTEAFF
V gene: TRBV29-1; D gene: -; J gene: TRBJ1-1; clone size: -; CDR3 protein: CSAVDRNTEAFF
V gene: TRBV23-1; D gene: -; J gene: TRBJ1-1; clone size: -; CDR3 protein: CASSQVPWTEAFF
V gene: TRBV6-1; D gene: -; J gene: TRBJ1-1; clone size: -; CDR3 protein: CASRPTGINTEAFF
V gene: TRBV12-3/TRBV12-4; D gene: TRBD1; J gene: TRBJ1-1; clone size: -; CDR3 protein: CASTPQGARAEAFF
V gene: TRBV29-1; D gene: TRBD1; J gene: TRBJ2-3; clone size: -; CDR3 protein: CSVDRGSTDTQYF
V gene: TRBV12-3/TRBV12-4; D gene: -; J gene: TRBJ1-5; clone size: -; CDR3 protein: CASSPPGMYQPQHF
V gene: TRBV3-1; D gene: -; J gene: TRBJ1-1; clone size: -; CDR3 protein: CASSQVGGVSTEAFF